What follows are 28 T cell receptor beta chains derived from one specimen sequenced in a study of blood T cell repertoires in COVID-19. TCRdb's table, derived via immunoSEQ multiplex PCR, lists solely in-frame clones and lacks some. The profile covers some 180,000 clones, with approximately 80% appearing a single time and roughly an eighth taken by the ten largest. Sequencing used PBMCs or T cells enriched from blood (not recorded which). The receptors derive from a man between 60 and 70 years old who had been exposed to COVID-19.

The rearrangement uses TRBV5-4 and TRBJ2-3; TRBD2 aligns across 11 bases. CDR1 SGHNT and CDR2 YYREEE come from the germline V gene (reference sequence). The CDR3 has 16 residues. The junction had 7 bases not matched to a gene; V was cut back by 4 bases and J by 3 bases. The CDR3 sequence: CASSQELAGVTDTQYF. For the CDR3, the DNA is TGTGCCAGCAGCCAGGAACTAGCGGGAGTGACAGATACGCAGTATTTT.

This clone has just a few counts. This rearrangement joins TRBV5-1 to TRBJ1-4; D is unresolved. The length of the CDR3 is 14 residues. The ends were cut back, 3 bases at V and 3 bases at J, with 9 bases in the middle. Per the germline V gene, CDR1 is SGHRS and CDR2 is YFSETQ. The CDR3 region has the DNA TGCGCCAGCAGCTCTACCGACTCTAATGAAAAACTGTTTTTT. This gives the protein CASSSTDSNEKLFF.

This clone was picked up a small number of times. The J gene is TRBJ1-1, the V gene TRBV5-1, with 8 bases aligning to TRBD1. CDR1 is SGHRS, CDR2 YFSETQ, per germline. This CDR3 spans 14 amino acids. The J segment lost 6 bases and the V segment lost 4 bases, leaving 8 bases of the junction unmatched. DNA for the CDR3: TGCGCCAGCAGCCCACTACTGGACAGGGCTGAAGCTTTCTTT. It specifies CASSPLLDRAEAFF. The full variable domain, with the rest looked up from reference TRBV5-1 and TRBJ1-1, is KAGVTQTPRYLIKTRGQQVTLSCSPISGHRSVSWYQQTPGQGLQFLFEYFSETQRNKGNFPGRFSGRQFSNSRSEMNVSTLELGDSALYLCASSPLLDRAEAFFGQGTRLTVV.

The chain couples TRBV9 to TRBJ2-7; D might be TRBD1 (6 bases). Trimming shortened V by 3 bases and J by 2 bases, and 12 bases separated the two germline ends. Per the germline V gene, CDR1 is SGDLS and CDR2 is YYNGEE. This CDR3 is 14 amino acids long. CDR3 DNA sequence: TGTGCCAGCAGCGAGGAACAGGGAACCTACGAGCAGTACTTC. Translating gives CASSEEQGTYEQYF.

This clone was counted between two and nine times. The chain uses TRBV5-1 and TRBJ2-2, with TRBD2 matching over 10 bases. Germline trimming cut 1 base from V and 4 bases from J; bases unmatched to any gene: 16. This CDR3 spans 20 amino acids. Per the germline V gene, CDR1 is SGHRS and CDR2 is YFSETQ. CDR3 bases: TGCGCCAGCAGCTTGACGATATCTTCCCTAAGCGGGAGGGGCACCGGGGAGCTGTTTTTT. This sequence encodes CASSLTISSLSGRGTGELFF.

This clone was seen once. This chain links TRBV7-9 with TRBJ2-3; 8 bases are a match to TRBD2. Germline CDR1 and CDR2: SEHNR and FQNEAQ (reference sequence). The length of the CDR3 is 16 residues. J gave up 2 bases and V 5 bases, and 9 bases lay outside the gene matches. As DNA, the CDR3 is TGTGCCAGCAGCGGCCGTCGACTAGCGATCACAGATACGCAGTATTTT. Translation gives CASSGRRLAITDTQYF.

The V and J genes are TRBV18 and TRBJ2-1, with 9 bases fitting TRBD1. The CDR3 has 16 amino acids. The junction had 10 bases not matched to a gene; V was cut back by 0 bases and J by 10 bases. The germline V gene has CDR1 KGHSH and CDR2 LQKENI. The CDR3, as DNA: TGTGCCAGCTCACCACCCACAACAGGGGGCCAATTGGAGCAGTTCTTC. Its translation is CASSPPTTGGQLEQFF.

This clone has more than one count but fewer than ten. The chain couples TRBV5-4 to TRBJ1-2; TRBD1 matches 12 bases. Trimming took 4 bases from V and 4 from J; bases not matched to a gene: 11. In germline, CDR1 is SGHNT, CDR2 YYREEE (reference sequence). The CDR3 is 17 residues long. The CDR3 DNA sequence: TGTGCCAGCAGCACCGGGACAGGGGGCGCGGGAAGCTATGGCTACACCTTC. This translates into CASSTGTGGAGSYGYTF.

The V and J genes are TRBV7-6 and TRBJ2-3, with 7 bases aligning to TRBD2. CDR1 SGHVS and CDR2 FNYEAQ come from the germline V gene. With 5 bases clipped from V and 6 bases from J, the junction kept 14 bases outside the gene matches. The CDR3 has 16 residues. CDR3 residues: CASSRDGGGRSDTQYF. Written as DNA, the CDR3 is TGTGCCAGCAGCAGAGATGGGGGGGGAAGGTCCGATACGCAGTATTTT. Based on the CDR3 plus reference TRBV7-6 and TRBJ2-3, the full variable domain is GAGVSQSPRYKVTKRGQDVALRCDPISGHVSLYWYRQALGQGPEFLTYFNYEAQQDKSGLPNDRFSAERPEGSISTLTIQRTEQRDSAMYRCASSRDGGGRSDTQYFGPGTRLTVL.

The chain couples TRBV5-8 to TRBJ1-4; 12 bases are shared with TRBD1. The CDR3 runs to 15 residues. V dropped 4 bases and J dropped 7; count of bases not matched to a gene: 5. Germline CDR1 SGHTS, CDR2 YDEGEE. CDR3: CASSTPGQGAEKLFF. DNA for the CDR3: TGTGCCAGCAGCACTCCGGGACAGGGGGCTGAAAAACTGTTTTTT.

This clone was observed a single time. This sequence joins TRBV5-5 and TRBJ2-5; 8 bases agree with TRBD1. Trimming at V came to 0 bases and at J to 0 bases, leaving 7 bases not matched to a gene. This CDR3 region has 17 residues. Germline values: CDR1 SGHKS, CDR2 YYEKEE (reference sequence). CDR3 DNA: TGTGCCAGCAGCTTGGGTGGGACAGGCCCGTACCAAGAGACCCAGTACTTC. Residues: CASSLGGTGPYQETQYF.

This chain joins TRBV5-4 and TRBJ2-7; perhaps TRBD2 as D (5 bases). V was shortened by 4 bases and J by 6 bases, with 14 bases between the two germline ends. This CDR3 is built from 13 residues. The germline gives CDR1 SGHNT, CDR2 YYREEE (reference sequence). CDR3 region: CASSLPLVTEQYF. The CDR3 DNA reads as TGTGCCAGCAGCCTACCACTAGTAACCGAGCAGTACTTC.

The gene calls are TRBV29-1 and TRBJ2-5; TRBD1 matches at 8 bases. The trim removed 6 bases at V and 5 bases at J, leaving 11 bases unmatched. The germline V gene encodes CDR1 SQVTM and CDR2 ANQGSEA. CDR3 size: 14 residues. The CDR3 region has the DNA TGCAGCGTAGCCGGGACAGGAACAAGGGAGACCCAGTACTTC. This codes for CSVAGTGTRETQYF.

This chain uses TRBV2 with TRBJ2-2; D not resolved. Between the trimmed V and J ends, which lost 1 base and 9 bases, there was a span of 15 bases. CDR1 is SNHLY and CDR2 is FYNNEI in the germline V gene. This CDR3 spans 15 amino acids. DNA for the CDR3: TGTGCCAGCAGTGAAGACCGAGGAACTTCCCGGGAGCTGTTTTTT. This translates into CASSEDRGTSRELFF.

This clone has a single count. V usage is TRBV7-6 and J usage is TRBJ1-2; tentatively, D is TRBD1 (6 bases). Germline CDR1 SGHVS, CDR2 FNYEAQ. The V end was cut by 2 bases, the J end by 8 bases, with 9 bases between. The CDR3 length is 12 residues. Written as DNA, the CDR3 is TGTGCCAGCAGCTTATCAGGGGAAGGCTACACCTTC. Amino acid sequence: CASSLSGEGYTF.

The chain couples TRBV7-8 to TRBJ2-3, with 8 bases identical to TRBD2. Germline V CDR1 and CDR2: SGHVS, FQNEAQ. V dropped 3 bases and J dropped 2; count of bases not matched to a gene: 7. The CDR3 is 16 residues long. CDR3 protein: CASSFQAGASTDTQYF. CDR3 nucleotides: TGTGCCAGCAGCTTTCAAGCGGGAGCCTCCACAGATACGCAGTATTTT.

The rearrangement uses TRBV2 and TRBJ2-3; TRBD2 matches 12 bases. J was trimmed by 1 base and V by 1 base; bases with no gene match: 0. The CDR3 has 16 residues. Germline V gene data show CDR1 as SNHLY and CDR2 as FYNNEI. The CDR3 DNA reads TGTGCCAGCAGTGAAGGGACTAGCGGGGGCACAGATACGCAGTATTTT. Protein product: CASSEGTSGGTDTQYF. Full variable domain (rest looked up from reference TRBV2 and TRBJ2-3): EPEVTQTPSHQVTQMGQEVILRCVPISNHLYFYWYRQILGQKVEFLVSFYNNEISEKSEIFDDQFSVERPDGSNFTLKIRSTKLEDSAMYFCASSEGTSGGTDTQYFGPGTRLTVL.

This chain joins TRBV30 and TRBJ2-1, with 8 bases identical to TRBD2. J was trimmed by 6 bases and V by 0 bases; bases with no gene match: 7. CDR3 length equals 15 residues. CDR1 and CDR2 from the germline V gene are GTSNPN and SVGIG (reference sequence). The CDR3 DNA reads TGTGCCTGGAGTGTAGGGACTAGTGGTCTCAATGAGCAGTTCTTC. As protein: CAWSVGTSGLNEQFF. The full variable domain, rest sourced from reference TRBV30 and TRBJ2-1, is SQTIHQWPATLVQPVGSPLSLECTVEGTSNPNLYWYRQAAGRGLQLLFYSVGIGQISSEVPQNLSASRPQDRQFILSSKKLLLSDSGFYLCAWSVGTSGLNEQFFGPGTRLTVL.

This clone showed up just once. The chain combines TRBV19 with TRBJ1-2, with TRBD1 matching over 7 bases. The germline V gene encodes CDR1 LNHDA and CDR2 SQIVND (reference sequence). J gave up 5 bases and V 3 bases, and 6 bases lay outside the gene matches. The CDR3 extends over 14 amino acids. This CDR3 reads CASSIPGQRYGYTF. In nucleotides, the CDR3 is TGTGCCAGTAGTATCCCGGGACAGAGATATGGCTACACCTTC.

The genes are TRBV5-1 and TRBJ2-2; 8 bases are a match to TRBD2. This CDR3 is built from 15 residues. After removal of 6 bases from V and 5 bases from J, the junction contained 9 bases not matched to a gene. The germline V gene has CDR1 SGHRS and CDR2 YFSETQ. DNA of the CDR3: TGCGCCAGCACCTCGAGCGGGGGAGGGACCGGGGAGCTGTTTTTT. Protein product: CASTSSGGGTGELFF.

The chain has TRBV5-1 and TRBJ2-5; the match to TRBD2 covers 7 bases. The trim removed 5 bases at V and 0 bases at J, leaving 7 bases unmatched. Germline CDR1 SGHRS, CDR2 YFSETQ. The CDR3 totals 15 residues. The CDR3 region is CASSFQGGNQETQYF. CDR3 bases: TGCGCCAGCAGTTTTCAGGGAGGGAACCAAGAGACCCAGTACTTC. Complete variable domain (other parts from reference TRBV5-1 and TRBJ2-5): KAGVTQTPRYLIKTRGQQVTLSCSPISGHRSVSWYQQTPGQGLQFLFEYFSETQRNKGNFPGRFSGRQFSNSRSEMNVSTLELGDSALYLCASSFQGGNQETQYFGPGTRLLVL.

The chain couples TRBV2 to TRBJ1-5; 7 bases align to TRBD1. V lost 7 bases, J lost 3 bases, and 15 bases stayed unmatched. From germline, CDR1 is SNHLY and CDR2 FYNNEI. This CDR3 is 17 amino acids long. CDR3 sequence reads: CASKTPTGTPSNQPQHF. As DNA, the CDR3 is TGTGCCAGCAAAACTCCGACAGGGACTCCATCCAATCAGCCCCAGCATTTT.

This rearrangement joins TRBV30 to TRBJ2-1; 7 positions agree with TRBD2. The CDR3 length is 19 residues. Germline-derived CDR1 and CDR2 are GTSNPN and SVGIG (reference sequence). Trimming removed 4 bases from V and 5 bases from J; junction bases left unmatched: 23. The CDR3 sequence is CAWNKRDLGRGGIHNEQFF. The CDR3 DNA reads as TGTGCCTGGAACAAACGGGACCTGGGGAGGGGAGGAATCCACAATGAGCAGTTCTTC.

The J gene is TRBJ1-1, the V gene TRBV19; no firm D call. Germline V gene sequence: CDR1 LNHDA, CDR2 SQIVND (reference sequence). V was shortened by 2 bases and J by 1 base, with 14 bases between the two germline ends. There are 16 residues in the CDR3. CDR3 sequence (DNA): TGTGCCAGTAGTATAATTGGGAGAGGAGGGAACACTGAAGCTTTCTTT. Its translation: CASSIIGRGGNTEAFF.

CDR3 sequence: CASSEVGTGTYEQYF. CDR3 sequence (DNA): TGCGCCAGCAGTGAGGTAGGGACAGGGACCTACGAGCAGTACTTC. V and J are TRBV10-2 and TRBJ2-7, with 9 bases identical to TRBD1. The CDR3 totals 15 residues. V was pared by 2 bases and J by 2 bases, with 4 bases of the junction left unmatched. Germline-derived CDR1 and CDR2 are WSHSY and SAAADI.

The V call is TRBV19, the J call TRBJ2-5; D is perhaps TRBD1 (6 bases). The V gene lost 6 bases and the J gene lost 6 bases, with 14 bases spanning the gap. Per the germline V gene, CDR1 is LNHDA and CDR2 is SQIVND (reference sequence). The CDR3 runs to 13 residues. DNA for the CDR3: TGTGCCAGTAGCATCCCAGGGGCCAAGACCCAGTACTTC. Protein: CASSIPGAKTQYF.

The chain couples TRBV15 to TRBJ1-2; TRBD1 is a possible D gene (6 bases). The CDR3 spans 18 residues. CDR1 is LNHNV and CDR2 is YYDKDF in the germline V gene (reference sequence). The V and J ends lost 1 base and 4 bases respectively, with 22 bases between them. In DNA, the CDR3 is TGTGCCACCAGCAGAGGAGGCTTAACAGGGAGAGGGAGCTATGGCTACACCTTC. Amino acids: CATSRGGLTGRGSYGYTF.

This clone has a single count. The rearrangement joins TRBV12-3 or TRBV12-4 to TRBJ1-5; D remains ambiguous. The CDR3 is made up of 12 amino acids. V lost 6 bases and J lost 1, with 4 bases in between. The CDR3: CASRRSNQPQHF. DNA of the CDR3: TGTGCCAGCAGGAGGAGCAATCAGCCCCAGCATTTT.